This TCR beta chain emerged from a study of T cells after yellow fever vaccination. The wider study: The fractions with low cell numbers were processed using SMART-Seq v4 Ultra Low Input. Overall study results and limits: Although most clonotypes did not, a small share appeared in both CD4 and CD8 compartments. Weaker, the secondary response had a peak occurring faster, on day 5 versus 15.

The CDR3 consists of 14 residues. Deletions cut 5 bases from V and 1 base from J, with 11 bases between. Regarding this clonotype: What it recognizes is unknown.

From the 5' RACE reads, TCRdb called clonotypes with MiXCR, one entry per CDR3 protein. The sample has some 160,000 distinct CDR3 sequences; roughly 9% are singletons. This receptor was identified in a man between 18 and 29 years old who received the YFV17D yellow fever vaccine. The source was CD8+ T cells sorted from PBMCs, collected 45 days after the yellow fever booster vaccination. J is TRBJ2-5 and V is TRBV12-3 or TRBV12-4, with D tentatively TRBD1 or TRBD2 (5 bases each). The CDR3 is CASSTRGAQETQYF. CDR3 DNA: TGTGCCAGCAGTACGAGGGGTGCCCAAGAGACCCAGTACTTC.